What follows are 20 T cell receptor beta chains derived from one specimen sequenced in a study of blood T cell repertoires in COVID-19. Produced via immunoSEQ multiplex PCR; TCRdb's table is partial and in-frame only. The sample has some 130,000 clones, about 85% seen once; the top ten hold around 9.9%. What was sequenced was peripheral blood. These TCRs come from a man at least 80 years old with acute or convalescent COVID-19.

The chain links TRBV6-4 to TRBJ1-1; D gene ambiguous. The germline V and J ends were trimmed by 7 bases and 1 base, with 19 bases remaining between them. The germline CDR1 and CDR2 sequences are MRHNA and SNTAGT. The CDR3 is 16 amino acids. As DNA, the CDR3 is TGTGCCAGCAATAGAGGCTCGGGAAGCGGGAACACTGAAGCTTTCTTT. It translates to CASNRGSGSGNTEAFF.

V is TRBV15 and J is TRBJ2-5; the D gene is possibly TRBD2 (6 bases). Germline V gives CDR1 LNHNV, CDR2 YYDKDF (reference sequence). The CDR3 has 16 residues. V lost 2 bases to trimming and J lost 0 bases, with 13 bases between them. The CDR3 DNA is TGTGCCACCAGCAGATCTGGCCGGGACTACCAAGAGACCCAGTACTTC. Its translation is CATSRSGRDYQETQYF.

The V and J genes are TRBV19 and TRBJ2-7; D is undetermined. The CDR3 consists of 11 residues. V lost 5 bases to trimming and J lost 3 bases, with 5 bases between them. Looked up from germline, CDR1 is LNHDA and CDR2 is SQIVND (reference sequence). DNA for the CDR3: TGTGCCAGTAGTTCCCTCTACGAGCAGTACTTC. Translating it yields CASSSLYEQYF.

The chain recombines TRBV6-2 or TRBV6-3 with TRBJ1-1; TRBD1 agrees at 7 bases. The germline V gene has CDR1 MNHEY and CDR2 SVGEGT. The CDR3 runs to 16 residues. Losses at the gene ends were 0 bases for V and 0 bases for J; bases not matched to a gene: 4. Here the CDR3 DNA reads TGTGCCAGCAGTTACTCGCTTACAGGGGTGAACACTGAAGCTTTCTTT. This codes for CASSYSLTGVNTEAFF.

This clone was recorded a few times. The J gene is TRBJ1-5, the V gene TRBV28; 7 nucleotides align to TRBD1. CDR1 and CDR2 (germline): MDHEN, SYDVKM. V gave up 6 bases and J gave up 2 bases; unmatched junction bases: 7. This CDR3 has 15 residues. The DNA for the CDR3 is TGTGCCAGCAGCTCCTGGGACAGTGGCAATCAGCCCCAGCATTTT. Its protein is CASSSWDSGNQPQHF.

This clone was observed a few times. This sequence joins TRBV28 and TRBJ2-7, with 11 bases matching TRBD1. The CDR3 is 14 residues long. Germline V gene lookup returns CDR1 MDHEN and CDR2 SYDVKM. The V and J ends lost 5 bases and 4 bases, in that order; junction bases with no gene match: 4. The CDR3 DNA reads TGTGCCAGCAGTGGGACAGGGGGTAGGTACGAGCAGTACTTC. Protein sequence: CASSGTGGRYEQYF.

This clone has only one observation. This rearrangement joins TRBV6-5 to TRBJ1-2, with 9 positions matching TRBD1. The CDR3 extends over 15 amino acids. The V gene end was trimmed by 6 bases and the J gene end by 4 bases; junction bases not matched to a gene: 9. Germline values: CDR1 MNHEY, CDR2 SVGAGI. CDR3 nucleotide sequence: TGTGCCAGCAGCGCTACAGGGGGCTCACCCTATGGCTACACCTTC. This encodes CASSATGGSPYGYTF.

This chain uses TRBV11-2 with TRBJ2-7; 7 bases line up with TRBD2. Germline V gene sequence: CDR1 SGHAT, CDR2 FQNNGV. CDR3 length: 12 residues. The J segment lost 6 bases and the V segment lost 5 bases, leaving 4 bases of the junction unmatched. The CDR3: CASSLSGREQYF. The CDR3, as DNA: TGTGCCAGCAGCCTTAGCGGGCGCGAGCAGTACTTC. Using reference TRBV11-2 and TRBJ2-7 for the parts outside the CDR3, the full variable domain is EAGVAQSPRYKIIEKRQSVAFWCNPISGHATLYWYQQILGQGPKLLIQFQNNGVVDDSQLPKDRFSAERLKGVDSTLKIQPAKLEDSAVYLCASSLSGREQYFGPGTRLTVT.

Here the CDR3 DNA reads TGTGCCAGCAGTGAAGGTGGGACAAACTACGAGCAGTACTTC. Translated, it gives CASSEGGTNYEQYF. The J gene is TRBJ2-7, the V gene TRBV6-1; possibly TRBD1 for D (6 bases). CDR1 and CDR2 (germline): MNHNS, SASEGT. This CDR3 spans 14 amino acids. The ends were cut back, 1 base at V and 3 bases at J, with 10 bases in the middle.

V gene TRBV14 combines with J gene TRBJ2-3, with 11 nucleotides matching TRBD2. Germline V lookup: CDR1 SGHDN, CDR2 FVKESK. This CDR3 region has 17 residues. The V segment lost 3 bases and the J segment 3 bases; nucleotides outside the gene matches: 8. The CDR3 DNA sequence: TGTGCCAGCAGCCAGCATACCGGGACTAGCGGAACAGATACGCAGTATTTT. Protein: CASSQHTGTSGTDTQYF.

This clone came up a few times. The junction differs from germline at one of its ends, possibly a read error. The V call is TRBV12-3 or TRBV12-4, the J call TRBJ1-5; D remains unclear. The CDR3 consists of 12 residues. CDR3 residues: CASRLGGQPQHF. The CDR3 nucleotides are TGTGCCAGCAGATTAGGCGGTCAGCCCCAGCATTTT.

The chain carries TRBV15 and TRBJ2-7, with 8 positions matching TRBD2. V gave up 8 bases and J gave up 0 bases; unmatched junction bases: 6. CDR1 and CDR2 (germline): LNHNV, YYDKDF (reference sequence). The CDR3 spans 14 residues. The CDR3 loop reads CATSSGGSSYEQYF. The CDR3 coding sequence is TGTGCCACCTCCAGCGGGGGAAGCTCCTACGAGCAGTACTTC.

Only one count was recorded for this clone. This chain links TRBV18 with TRBJ1-1, with TRBD1 matching over 9 bases. V gave up 0 bases and J gave up 4 bases; unmatched junction bases: 6. This CDR3 is built from 16 residues. Germline-derived CDR1 and CDR2 are KGHSH and LQKENI. Here the CDR3 reads CASSPPGRQGGTEAFF. The CDR3 bases are TGTGCCAGCTCACCACCGGGCCGACAGGGGGGCACTGAAGCTTTCTTT. Based on the CDR3 plus reference TRBV18 and TRBJ1-1, the full variable domain is NAGVMQNPRHLVRRRGQEARLRCSPMKGHSHVYWYRQLPEEGLKFMVYLQKENIIDESGMPKERFSAEFPKEGPSILRIQQVVRGDSAAYFCASSPPGRQGGTEAFFGQGTRLTVV.

V and J are TRBV2 and TRBJ1-5, with no clear D. V was trimmed by 8 bases and J by 3 bases, leaving 17 bases between them. The CDR3 is made up of 15 amino acids. In germline, CDR1 is SNHLY, CDR2 FYNNEI. CDR3 in DNA: TGTGCCAGCGCCAGGTTTGGTTCTGACAATCAGCCCCAGCATTTT. As protein: CASARFGSDNQPQHF.

This clone was seen just once. This chain links TRBV10-2 with TRBJ1-4; D gene unclear. V was trimmed by 6 bases and J by 8 bases, leaving 13 bases between them. The CDR3 length is 13 residues. Germline-derived CDR1 and CDR2 are WSHSY and SAAADI. CDR3 residues: CASRDLKGEKLFF. The CDR3 DNA follows: TGCGCCAGCAGGGACTTAAAAGGGGAAAAACTGTTTTTT.

The gene calls are TRBV11-2 and TRBJ1-6; 8 bases agree with TRBD1. Germline V gene lookup returns CDR1 SGHAT and CDR2 FQNNGV. V trimming: 5 bases; J trimming: 7 bases; junction bases outside the gene matches: 1. The CDR3 sequence is 13 residues long. The CDR3 here is CASSGQGNSPLHF. As DNA, the CDR3 is TGTGCCAGCAGCGGACAGGGAAATTCACCCCTCCACTTT.

This chain joins TRBV5-5 and TRBJ2-1; 10 bases are a match to TRBD2. This CDR3 has 15 residues. Trimming at V came to 1 base and at J to 7 bases, leaving 5 bases not matched to a gene. Germline CDR1 SGHKS, CDR2 YYEKEE (reference sequence). CDR3 DNA sequence: TGTGCCAGCAGCTTGAGGGCTAGCGGGGGTAATGAGCAGTTCTTC. It yields the protein CASSLRASGGNEQFF.

The chain links TRBV15 to TRBJ2-3, with a possible D match to TRBD2 (5 bases). From germline, CDR1 is LNHNV and CDR2 YYDKDF (reference sequence). V was trimmed by 0 bases and J by 0 bases, leaving 13 bases between them. The CDR3 totals 17 residues. This CDR3 reads CATSRDLRETSTDTQYF. Written as DNA, the CDR3 is TGTGCCACCAGCAGAGACCTGAGGGAGACTAGCACAGATACGCAGTATTTT.

The CDR3 nucleotides read TGTGCCACCAGGGACAGGGGCAGGAATCAGCCCCAGCATTTT. Translated, it gives CATRDRGRNQPQHF. The V call is TRBV15, the J call TRBJ1-5; 9 bases match TRBD1. Trimming removed 6 bases from V and 4 bases from J; junction bases left unmatched: 4. Germline-derived CDR1 and CDR2 are LNHNV and YYDKDF (reference sequence). CDR3 length: 14 amino acids.

This clone appeared once. The chain carries TRBV25-1 and TRBJ2-2; TRBD2 aligns across 12 bases. CDR3 length equals 18 residues. Unmatched junction bases numbered 8, after V lost 6 bases and J lost 0 bases. CDR1 is MGHDK, CDR2 SYGVNS, per germline. CDR3 protein: CASRVTSGGPTNTGELFF. The CDR3 nucleotides read TGTGCCAGCAGAGTAACTAGCGGGGGGCCAACGAACACCGGGGAGCTGTTTTTT.